This T cell receptor (beta chain) emerged from a study of T cell clonotyping in hematopoietic cell transplantation. Some clones are missing from TCRdb's copy, which holds only in-frame ones; the method was immunoSEQ multiplex PCR. Among about 15,000 clones listed, about 93% were seen once. Germline V gene sequence: CDR1 SGHTA, CDR2 FQGNSA. This CDR3 is built from 13 residues. V lost 0 bases and J 4 bases, leaving 3 bases between the germline ends. The origin of this receptor is a male patient in his sixties or seventies who had an allogeneic stem cell transplant from an unrelated donor, so the T cells may come from the graft donor. Some clones in this sample may be carry-over from other donors' samples. The J gene is TRBJ2-2, the V gene TRBV7-2; D gene unclear. Specimen: PBMCs, collected 30 days after allogeneic stem cell transplant. The CDR3 protein is CASSLAPTGELFF. The CDR3 nucleotides read TGTGCCAGCAGCTTAGCGCCCACCGGGGAGCTGTTTTTT.